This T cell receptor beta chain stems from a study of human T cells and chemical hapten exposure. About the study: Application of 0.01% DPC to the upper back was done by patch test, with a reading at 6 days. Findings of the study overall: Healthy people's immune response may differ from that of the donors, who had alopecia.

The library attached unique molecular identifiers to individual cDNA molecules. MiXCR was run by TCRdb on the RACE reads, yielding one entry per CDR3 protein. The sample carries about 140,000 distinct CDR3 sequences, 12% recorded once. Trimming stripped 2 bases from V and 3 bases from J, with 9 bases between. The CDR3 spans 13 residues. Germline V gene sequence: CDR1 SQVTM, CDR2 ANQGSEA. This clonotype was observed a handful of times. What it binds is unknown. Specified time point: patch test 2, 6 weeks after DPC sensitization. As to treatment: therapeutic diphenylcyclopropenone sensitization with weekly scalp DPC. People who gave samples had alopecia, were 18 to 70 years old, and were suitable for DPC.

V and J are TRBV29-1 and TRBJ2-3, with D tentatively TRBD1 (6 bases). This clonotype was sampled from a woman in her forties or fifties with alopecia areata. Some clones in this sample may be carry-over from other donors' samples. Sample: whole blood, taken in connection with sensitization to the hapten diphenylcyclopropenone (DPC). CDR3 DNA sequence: TGCAGCGTTGAATTGCAGGGGACAGATACGCAGTATTTT. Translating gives CSVELQGTDTQYF.